This T cell receptor beta chain was captured in a study of shared clonotypes between healthy human individuals. Clones were read by immunoSEQ multiplex PCR, and TCRdb kept only the in-frame ones, dropping some. Of just over 2,000,000 clones in the sample, 95% are singletons; the top ten hold around 0.13%. General observations from the study: Clonotype sharing among donors, it was expected, would be affected by sequencing depth.

Trimming took 3 bases from V and 1 from J, leaving 7 bases between them. This CDR3 is 13 amino acids long. Germline CDR1 SGHRS, CDR2 YFSETQ. On this clone itself: Its matching antigen is unknown. Other DNA sequences in the sample encode the same CDR3.

The specimen sequenced was naive CD4+ T cells sorted from blood. Subset here: CD45RA+ positively selected. The clonotype originates from a man aged 18 to 35 in good health. V is TRBV5-1 and J is TRBJ1-1, with TRBD1 as a possible D gene (6 bases). This CDR3 is CASSWGQNTEAFF. The DNA for the CDR3 is TGCGCCAGCAGCTGGGGACAGAACACTGAAGCTTTCTTT. Complete variable domain (other parts from reference TRBV5-1 and TRBJ1-1): KAGVTQTPRYLIKTRGQQVTLSCSPISGHRSVSWYQQTPGQGLQFLFEYFSETQRNKGNFPGRFSGRQFSNSRSEMNVSTLELGDSALYLCASSWGQNTEAFFGQGTRLTVV.